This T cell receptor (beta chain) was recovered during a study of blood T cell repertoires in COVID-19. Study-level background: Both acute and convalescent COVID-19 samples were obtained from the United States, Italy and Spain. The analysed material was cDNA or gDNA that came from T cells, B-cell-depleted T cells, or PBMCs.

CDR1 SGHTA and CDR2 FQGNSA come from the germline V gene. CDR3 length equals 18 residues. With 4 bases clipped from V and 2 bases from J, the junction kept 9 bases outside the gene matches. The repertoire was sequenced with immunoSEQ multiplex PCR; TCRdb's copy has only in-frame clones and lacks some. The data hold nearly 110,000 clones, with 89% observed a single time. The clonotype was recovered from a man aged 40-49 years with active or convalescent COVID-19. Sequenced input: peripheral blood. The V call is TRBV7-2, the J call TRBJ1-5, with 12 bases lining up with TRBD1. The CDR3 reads CASSSGGQGAPRNQPQHF. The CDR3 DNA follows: TGTGCCAGCAGCTCCGGGGGACAGGGGGCGCCTCGCAATCAGCCCCAGCATTTT. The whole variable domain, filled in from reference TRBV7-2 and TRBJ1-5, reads GAGVSQSPSNKVTEKGKDVELRCDPISGHTALYWYRQSLGQGLEFLIYFQGNSAPDKSGLPSDRFSAERTGGSVSTLTIQRTQQEDSAVYLCASSSGGQGAPRNQPQHFGDGTRLSIL.